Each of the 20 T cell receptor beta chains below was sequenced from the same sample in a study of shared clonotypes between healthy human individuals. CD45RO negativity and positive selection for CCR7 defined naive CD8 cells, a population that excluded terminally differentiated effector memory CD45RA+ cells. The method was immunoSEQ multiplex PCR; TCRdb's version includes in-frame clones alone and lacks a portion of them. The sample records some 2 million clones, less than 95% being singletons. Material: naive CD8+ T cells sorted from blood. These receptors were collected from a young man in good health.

The CDR3 nucleotides are TGTGCCAGCAGCGCACAAGGACTAGCGGGTCCACACGAGCAGTACTTC. Amino acid sequence: CASSAQGLAGPHEQYF. This sequence joins TRBV9 and TRBJ2-7; 11 bases agree with TRBD2. J gave up 5 bases and V 3 bases, and 10 bases lay outside the gene matches. CDR1 is SGDLS and CDR2 is YYNGEE in the germline V gene. The CDR3 runs to 16 residues. Based on the CDR3 plus reference TRBV9 and TRBJ2-7, the full variable domain is DSGVTQTPKHLITATGQRVTLRCSPRSGDLSVYWYQQSLDQGLQFLIQYYNGEERAKGNILERFSAQQFPDLHSELNLSSLELGDSALYFCASSAQGLAGPHEQYFGPGTRLTVT.

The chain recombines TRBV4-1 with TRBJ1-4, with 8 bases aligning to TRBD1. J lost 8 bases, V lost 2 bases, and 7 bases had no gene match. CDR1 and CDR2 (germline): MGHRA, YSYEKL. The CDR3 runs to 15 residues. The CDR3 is CASSQWTGTDEKLFF. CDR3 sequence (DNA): TGCGCCAGCAGCCAATGGACAGGGACGGACGAAAAACTGTTTTTT.

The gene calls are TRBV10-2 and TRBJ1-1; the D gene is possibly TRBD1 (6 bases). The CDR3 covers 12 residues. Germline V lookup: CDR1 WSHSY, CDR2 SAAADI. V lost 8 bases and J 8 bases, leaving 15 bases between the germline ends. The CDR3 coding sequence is TGCGCCAGCGAGAGCCCCAGGGGCGAAGCTTTCTTT. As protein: CASESPRGEAFF.

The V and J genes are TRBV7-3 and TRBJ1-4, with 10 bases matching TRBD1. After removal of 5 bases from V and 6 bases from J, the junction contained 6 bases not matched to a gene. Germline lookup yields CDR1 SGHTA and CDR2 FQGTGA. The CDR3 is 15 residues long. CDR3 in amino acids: CASSVSGTGDEKLFF. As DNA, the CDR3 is TGTGCCAGCAGCGTCTCCGGGACAGGGGATGAAAAACTGTTTTTT.

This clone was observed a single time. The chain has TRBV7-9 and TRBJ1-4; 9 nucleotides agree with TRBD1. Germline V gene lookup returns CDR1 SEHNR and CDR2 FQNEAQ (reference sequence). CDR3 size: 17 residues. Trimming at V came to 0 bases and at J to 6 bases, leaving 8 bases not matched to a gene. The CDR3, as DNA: TGTGCCAGCAGCTTAGCCGGGACAGGGAGGGTGGATGAAAAACTGTTTTTT. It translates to CASSLAGTGRVDEKLFF. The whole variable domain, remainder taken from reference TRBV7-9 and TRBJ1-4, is DTGVSQNPRHKITKRGQNVTFRCDPISEHNRLYWYRQTLGQGPEFLTYFQNEAQLEKSRLLSDRFSAERPKGSFSTLEIQRTEQGDSAMYLCASSLAGTGRVDEKLFFGSGTQLSVL.

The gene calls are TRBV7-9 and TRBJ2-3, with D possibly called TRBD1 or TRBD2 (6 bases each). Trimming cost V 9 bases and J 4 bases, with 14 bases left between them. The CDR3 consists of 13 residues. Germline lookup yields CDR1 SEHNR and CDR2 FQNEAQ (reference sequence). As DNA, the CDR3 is TGTGCCAGTCTTCCGGGGGCCGCAGATACGCAGTATTTT. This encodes CASLPGAADTQYF. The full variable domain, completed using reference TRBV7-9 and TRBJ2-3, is DTGVSQNPRHKITKRGQNVTFRCDPISEHNRLYWYRQTLGQGPEFLTYFQNEAQLEKSRLLSDRFSAERPKGSFSTLEIQRTEQGDSAMYLCASLPGAADTQYFGPGTRLTVL.

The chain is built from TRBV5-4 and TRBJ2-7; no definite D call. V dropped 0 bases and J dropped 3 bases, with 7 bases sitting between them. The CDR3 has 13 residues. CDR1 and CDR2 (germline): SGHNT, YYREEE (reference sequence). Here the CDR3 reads CASSLGTLYEQYF. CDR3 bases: TGTGCCAGCAGCTTGGGGACGCTCTACGAGCAGTACTTC.

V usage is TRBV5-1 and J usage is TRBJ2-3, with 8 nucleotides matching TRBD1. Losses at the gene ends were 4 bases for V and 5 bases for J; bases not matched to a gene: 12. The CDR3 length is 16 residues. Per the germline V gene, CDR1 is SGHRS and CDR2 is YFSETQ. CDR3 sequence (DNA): TGCGCCAGCAGCACCCGGACAGGGCTTGAAGGAGATACGCAGTATTTT. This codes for CASSTRTGLEGDTQYF.

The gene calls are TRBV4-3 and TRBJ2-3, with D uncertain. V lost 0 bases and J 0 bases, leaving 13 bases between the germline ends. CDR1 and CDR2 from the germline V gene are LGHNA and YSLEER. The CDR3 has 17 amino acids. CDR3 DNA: TGCGCCAGCAGCCAAGATACCCGAGCCCCTAGCACAGATACGCAGTATTTT. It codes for CASSQDTRAPSTDTQYF.

Here the CDR3 DNA reads TGCGCCAGCAGCTTGGCCGATGGTGGGAGGACTCCCTACGAGCAGTACTTC. Translating gives CASSLADGGRTPYEQYF. The chain recombines TRBV5-1 with TRBJ2-7, with TRBD2 as a possible D gene (6 bases). CDR3 length: 17 residues. Trimming shortened V by 0 bases and J by 2 bases, and 18 bases separated the two germline ends. CDR1 is SGHRS, CDR2 YFSETQ, per germline.

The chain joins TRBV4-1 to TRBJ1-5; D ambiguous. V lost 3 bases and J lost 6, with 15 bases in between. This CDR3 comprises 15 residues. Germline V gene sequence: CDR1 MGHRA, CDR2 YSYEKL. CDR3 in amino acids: CASSHNPREGQPQHF. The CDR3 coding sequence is TGCGCCAGCAGCCACAACCCGAGAGAGGGTCAGCCCCAGCATTTT.

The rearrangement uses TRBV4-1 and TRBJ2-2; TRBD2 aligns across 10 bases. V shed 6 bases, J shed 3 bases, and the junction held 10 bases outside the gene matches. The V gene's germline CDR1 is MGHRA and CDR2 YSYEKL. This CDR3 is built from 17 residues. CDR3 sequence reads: CASSYRTSGLDTGELFF. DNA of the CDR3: TGCGCCAGCAGTTATAGGACTAGCGGCTTAGACACCGGGGAGCTGTTTTTT.

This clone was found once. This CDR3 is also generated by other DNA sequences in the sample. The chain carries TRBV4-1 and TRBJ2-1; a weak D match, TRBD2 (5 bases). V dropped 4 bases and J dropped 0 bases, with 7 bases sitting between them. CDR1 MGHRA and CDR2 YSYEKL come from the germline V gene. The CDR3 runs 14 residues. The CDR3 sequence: CASSLRGSYNEQFF. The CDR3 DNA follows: TGCGCCAGCAGCCTCCGGGGCTCCTACAATGAGCAGTTCTTC.

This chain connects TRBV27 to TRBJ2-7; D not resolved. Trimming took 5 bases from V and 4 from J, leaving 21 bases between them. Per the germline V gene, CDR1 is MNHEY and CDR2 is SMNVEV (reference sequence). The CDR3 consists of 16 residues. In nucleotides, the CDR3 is TGTGCCAGCAGTCCTTCCTTTGGAGCAGTTACATACGAGCAGTACTTC. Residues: CASSPSFGAVTYEQYF.

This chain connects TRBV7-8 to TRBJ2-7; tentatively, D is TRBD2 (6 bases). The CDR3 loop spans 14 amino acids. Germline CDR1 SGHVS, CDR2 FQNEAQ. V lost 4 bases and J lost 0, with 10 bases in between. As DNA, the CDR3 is TGTGCCAGCAGCTCCTTCGGGGGCTCCTACGAGCAGTACTTC. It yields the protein CASSSFGGSYEQYF.

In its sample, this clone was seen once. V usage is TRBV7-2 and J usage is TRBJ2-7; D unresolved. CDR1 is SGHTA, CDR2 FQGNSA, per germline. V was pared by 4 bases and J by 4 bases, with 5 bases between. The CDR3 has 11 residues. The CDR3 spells CASSWVYEQYF. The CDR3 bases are TGTGCCAGCAGCTGGGTGTACGAGCAGTACTTC.

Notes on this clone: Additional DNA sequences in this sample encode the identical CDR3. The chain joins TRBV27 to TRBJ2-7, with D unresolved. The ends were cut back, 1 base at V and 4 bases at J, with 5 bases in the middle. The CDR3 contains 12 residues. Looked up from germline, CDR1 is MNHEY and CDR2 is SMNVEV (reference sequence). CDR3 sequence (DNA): TGTGCCAGCAGTTTATTAGGGTACGAGCAGTACTTC. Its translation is CASSLLGYEQYF.

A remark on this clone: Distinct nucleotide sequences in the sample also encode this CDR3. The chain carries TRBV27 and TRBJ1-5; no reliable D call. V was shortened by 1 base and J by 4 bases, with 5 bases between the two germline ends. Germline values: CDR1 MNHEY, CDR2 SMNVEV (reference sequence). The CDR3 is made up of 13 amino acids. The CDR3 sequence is CASSLWGNQPQHF. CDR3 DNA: TGTGCCAGCAGTTTATGGGGTAATCAGCCCCAGCATTTT.

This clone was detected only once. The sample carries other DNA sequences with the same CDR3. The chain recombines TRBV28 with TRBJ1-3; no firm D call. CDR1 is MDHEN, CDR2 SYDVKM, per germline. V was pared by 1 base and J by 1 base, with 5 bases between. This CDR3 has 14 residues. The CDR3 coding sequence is TGTGCCAGCAGTTTATTGGGATCTGGAAACACCATATATTTT. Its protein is CASSLLGSGNTIYF.

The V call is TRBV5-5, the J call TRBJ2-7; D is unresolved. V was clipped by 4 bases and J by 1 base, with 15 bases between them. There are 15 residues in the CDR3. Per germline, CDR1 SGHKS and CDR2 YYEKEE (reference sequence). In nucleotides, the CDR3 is TGTGCCAGCAGCCCCGACGCGGCCCTATCCTACGAGCAGTACTTC. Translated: CASSPDAALSYEQYF.